This T cell receptor beta chain was sequenced in a study of blood T cell repertoires in COVID-19. Overall study context: Both acute and convalescent COVID-19 samples were obtained from the United States, Italy and Spain. Nucleic acid was either cDNA or gDNA, and it came from T cells, B-cell-depleted T cells, or PBMCs.

The CDR3 loop spans 16 amino acids. Germline lookup yields CDR1 SGHTA and CDR2 FQGTGA. V dropped 5 bases and J dropped 4 bases, with 20 bases sitting between them. In the study's own analysis: From reference gene primer amplification, estimates of nucleated cell counts were derived. Assay: immunoSEQ multiplex PCR; the TCRdb copy retains only in-frame clones and omits some. V and J calls and clone size follow that table, whereas D and trimming were derived from the DNA. The profile shows over 200,000 clones, approximately 82% of them singletons. The V gene is TRBV7-3, the J gene TRBJ1-2; D is perhaps TRBD1 (6 bases). Source material: peripheral blood. The source of this sequence is a woman in her 40s with acute or convalescent COVID-19. CDR3 region: CASSPRGGRVPYGYTF. The CDR3 nucleotides are TGTGCCAGCAGCCCAAGGGGGGGCAGGGTGCCCTATGGCTACACCTTC.